The entry that follows covers one T cell receptor (beta chain) sequence. Its antigen is not known. The data belong to a study of cytomegalovirus exposure and HLA in healthy donors. Study results and limitations: Sequencing likely generated an artifact that appeared as a cluster of highly shared sequence variants. Clonal expansion, a later analysis showed, was greater in HLA-associated TCR beta chains than in equally common others. In an earlier analysis, in 620 or so donors, most V segments appeared productive either ~90% or ~30% of the time. For cytomegalovirus status, the classifier reportedly gave diagnoses with high specificity and sensitivity.

The study ran its PCR with 60 Vbeta and 13 Jbeta primers. Data came from immunoSEQ multiplex PCR; TCRdb stores just in-frame clones and leaves some out. This table has about 150,000 clones, 65% to 85% appearing once. Germline CDR1 and CDR2: SGHRS and YFSETQ. V lost 3 bases and J 4 bases, leaving 11 bases between the germline ends. This CDR3 is built from 14 residues. The receptor's source is a middle-aged woman in good health and CMV-seropositive. Sequenced sample: PBMCs. The chain recombines TRBV5-1 with TRBJ1-5, with D tentatively TRBD1 (5 bases). CDR3 amino acids: CASSSSPGNQPQHF. In DNA, the CDR3 is TGCGCCAGCAGCTCGAGCCCAGGGAATCAGCCCCAGCATTTT. The full variable domain, completed using reference TRBV5-1 and TRBJ1-5, is KAGVTQTPRYLIKTRGQQVTLSCSPISGHRSVSWYQQTPGQGLQFLFEYFSETQRNKGNFPGRFSGRQFSNSRSEMNVSTLELGDSALYLCASSSSPGNQPQHFGDGTRLSIL.